The 6 T cell receptor beta chains below come from one sample, sequenced in a study of cytomegalovirus exposure and HLA in healthy donors. Repertoires were generated with immunoSEQ multiplex PCR, while TCRdb's copy carries only in-frame clones and drops some. This table has tens of thousands of clones, around 90% appearing once. Sequences were obtained from PBMCs. These receptors all stem from a woman aged 18-29 years in good health and CMV-seropositive.

V gene TRBV25-1 combines with J gene TRBJ1-6, with D possibly TRBD1 on 5 matching bases. V shed 6 bases and J shed 4 bases, with 19 bases lying between them. This CDR3 has 17 residues. Germline V gives CDR1 MGHDK, CDR2 SYGVNS. CDR3 DNA: TGTGCCAGCAGGAGTCCAGGGATTGCCCCATATAATTCACCCCTCCACTTT. This codes for CASRSPGIAPYNSPLHF.

The V call is TRBV5-4, the J call TRBJ2-7; 9 bases map to TRBD1. Per the germline V gene, CDR1 is SGHNT and CDR2 is YYREEE (reference sequence). V lost 2 bases and J lost 6; bases outside the gene matches: 3. The CDR3 extends over 13 amino acids. The CDR3 DNA follows: TGTGCCAGCAGCTTCCCGACAGGGGGCGAGCAGTACTTC. This sequence encodes CASSFPTGGEQYF.

The chain combines TRBV25-1 with TRBJ2-1; 10 nucleotides align to TRBD2. This CDR3 spans 14 amino acids. CDR1 is MGHDK, CDR2 SYGVNS, per germline. The V segment lost 5 bases and the J segment 9 bases; nucleotides outside the gene matches: 7. Here the CDR3 reads CASSSSGSRIEQFF. The CDR3, as DNA: TGTGCCAGCAGTTCTAGCGGGAGTCGTATTGAGCAGTTCTTC.

The genes are TRBV6-1 and TRBJ2-3; no firm D call. This CDR3 spans 15 amino acids. Germline values: CDR1 MNHNS, CDR2 SASEGT. Deletions cut 8 bases from V and 1 base from J, with 16 bases between. For the CDR3, the DNA is TGTGCCAGCCAAGATCTAGGTTGGGGCACAGATACGCAGTATTTT. It translates to CASQDLGWGTDTQYF.

The gene calls are TRBV15 and TRBJ2-6, with D tentatively TRBD1 (6 bases). This CDR3 is 17 amino acids long. Looked up from germline, CDR1 is LNHNV and CDR2 is YYDKDF (reference sequence). V shed 2 bases and J shed 0 bases, with 11 bases lying between them. The CDR3 region is CATSRTGFSSGANVLTF. The CDR3 region has the DNA TGTGCCACCAGCAGAACAGGGTTTTCCTCTGGGGCCAACGTCCTGACTTTC.

This clone was counted a single time. The rearrangement uses TRBV27 and TRBJ2-1; 13 bases match TRBD2. CDR1 and CDR2 (germline): MNHEY, SMNVEV (reference sequence). V trimming: 5 bases; J trimming: 7 bases; junction bases outside the gene matches: 5. The CDR3 contains 15 residues. The CDR3: CASSLRLAGGNEQFF. The CDR3 nucleotides read TGTGCCAGCAGTCTACGACTAGCGGGGGGTAATGAGCAGTTCTTC.